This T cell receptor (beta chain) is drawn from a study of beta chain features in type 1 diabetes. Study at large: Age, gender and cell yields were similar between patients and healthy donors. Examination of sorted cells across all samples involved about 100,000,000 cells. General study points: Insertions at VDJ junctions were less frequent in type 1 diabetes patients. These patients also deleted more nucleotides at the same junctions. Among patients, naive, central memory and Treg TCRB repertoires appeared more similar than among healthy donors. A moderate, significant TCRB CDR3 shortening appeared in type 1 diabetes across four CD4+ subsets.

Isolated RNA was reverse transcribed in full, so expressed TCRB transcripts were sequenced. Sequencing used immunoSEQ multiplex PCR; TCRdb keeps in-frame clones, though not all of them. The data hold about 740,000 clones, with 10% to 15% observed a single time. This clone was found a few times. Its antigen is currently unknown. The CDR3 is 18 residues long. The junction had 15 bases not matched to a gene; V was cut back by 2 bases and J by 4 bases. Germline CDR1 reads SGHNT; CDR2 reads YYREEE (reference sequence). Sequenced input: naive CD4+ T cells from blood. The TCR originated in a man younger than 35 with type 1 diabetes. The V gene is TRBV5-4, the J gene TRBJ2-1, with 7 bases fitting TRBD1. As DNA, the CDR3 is TGTGCCAGCAGCTTCGGTGGGAAAAGGACAGGACTTTACAATGAGCAGTTCTTC. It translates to CASSFGGKRTGLYNEQFF.